Below are 23 T cell receptor beta chains sequenced from a single sample in a study of beta chain features in type 1 diabetes. The entirety of the isolated RNA underwent reverse transcription, so expressed TCRB transcripts were sequenced. TCRdb's table, derived via immunoSEQ multiplex PCR, lists solely in-frame clones and lacks some. The sample holds about 370,000 clones, roughly 9.8% seen once. These receptors lack a known antigen. Notes on the study in general: Type 1 diabetes patients had moderately but significantly shorter TCRB CDR3s in all four CD4+ subsets.

The sequenced material came from central memory CD4+ T cells from blood. Receptors were obtained from a man younger than 45 with type 1 diabetes.

The rearrangement joins TRBV28 to TRBJ2-6, with D uncertain. The CDR3 is made up of 18 amino acids. Germline V gene lookup returns CDR1 MDHEN and CDR2 SYDVKM. V lost 4 bases to trimming and J lost 5 bases, with 21 bases between them. CDR3 protein: CASSSSRLTQSRANVLTF. CDR3 DNA: TGTGCCAGCAGTTCTTCACGCTTGACACAAAGTCGGGCCAACGTCCTGACTTTC.

This clone was recorded a few times. An end of the junction differs from the germline gene, which may be a read error. This rearrangement joins TRBV5-4 to TRBJ1-2; D not resolved. CDR1 and CDR2 from the germline V gene are SGHNT and YYREEE (reference sequence). This CDR3 comprises 12 residues. CDR3 in DNA: TGCGCCAGCAGCCAGTCCAACTATGGCTACACCTTC. Residues: CASSQSNYGYTF. Using reference TRBV5-4 and TRBJ1-2 for the parts outside the CDR3, the full variable domain is ETGVTQSPTHLIKTRGQQVTLRCSSQSGHNTVSWYQQALGQGPQFIFQYYREEENGRGNFPPRFSGLQFPNYSSELNVNALELDDSALYLCASSQSNYGYTFGSGTRLTVV.

The sample holds a few counts of this clone. J is TRBJ1-2 and V is TRBV4-1; D may be TRBD1 (5 bases). Trimming stripped 4 bases from V and 0 bases from J, with 12 bases between. Germline V gene sequence: CDR1 MGHRA, CDR2 YSYEKL. CDR3 length: 15 amino acids. The CDR3 DNA is TGCGCCAGCAGCCTCGGACATGCGACTAACTATGGCTACACCTTC. Protein sequence: CASSLGHATNYGYTF.

This clone was counted between two and nine times. The rearrangement uses TRBV28 and TRBJ2-7, with 8 bases lining up with TRBD1. The V segment lost 7 bases and the J segment 7 bases; nucleotides outside the gene matches: 6. The length of the CDR3 is 12 residues. Germline CDR1 reads MDHEN; CDR2 reads SYDVKM. The CDR3 spells CASTDRGREQYF. The CDR3 nucleotides read TGTGCCAGCACCGACAGGGGACGAGAGCAGTACTTC.

This clone was counted a few times. The chain links TRBV7-9 to TRBJ2-3, with TRBD2 matching over 9 bases. Germline-derived CDR1 and CDR2 are SEHNR and FQNEAQ (reference sequence). Germline trimming cut 4 bases from V and 6 bases from J; bases unmatched to any gene: 14. There are 17 residues in the CDR3. The CDR3 nucleotides are TGTGCCAGCAGCTCTTTAGCGGGAGTGGTAGGTACGGATACGCAGTATTTT. Translating gives CASSSLAGVVGTDTQYF.

This chain connects TRBV2 to TRBJ2-5, with D possibly matching TRBD1 (5 bases). The ends were cut back, 5 bases at V and 0 bases at J, with 7 bases in the middle. The germline CDR1 and CDR2 sequences are SNHLY and FYNNEI. The CDR3 extends over 13 amino acids. CDR3 DNA: TGTGCCAGCAGTAAGGGGAACCAAGAGACCCAGTACTTC. As protein: CASSKGNQETQYF.

This clone was observed a few times. The rearrangement uses TRBV29-1 and TRBJ2-2; 9 bases fit TRBD1. Germline V gene lookup returns CDR1 SQVTM and CDR2 ANQGSEA. The CDR3 totals 13 residues. The V and J ends lost 8 bases and 8 bases, in that order; junction bases with no gene match: 9. The chain's CDR3 is CSSLRDREGELFF. For the CDR3, the DNA is TGCAGCTCTCTCCGGGACAGGGAAGGGGAGCTGTTTTTT.

There are a few counts of this clone. The V and J genes are TRBV4-1 and TRBJ1-3; 9 bases fit TRBD1. The CDR3 is made up of 17 amino acids. V lost 0 bases and J lost 0; bases outside the gene matches: 3. Germline loops: CDR1 MGHRA, CDR2 YSYEKL. The CDR3 is CASSQEGTGSSGNTIYF. CDR3 coding DNA: TGCGCCAGCAGCCAAGAAGGGACAGGGAGCTCTGGAAACACCATATATTTT.

The chain employs TRBV5-1 and TRBJ2-3, with 8 bases lining up with TRBD2. Germline trimming cut 4 bases from V and 0 bases from J; bases unmatched to any gene: 7. Germline V gives CDR1 SGHRS, CDR2 YFSETQ. The CDR3 covers 16 residues. The CDR3 coding sequence is TGCGCCAGCAGCCCCGACGCTAGCGGGAGCACAGATACGCAGTATTTT. Its translation is CASSPDASGSTDTQYF. The complete variable domain, with remaining parts taken from reference TRBV5-1 and TRBJ2-3, reads KAGVTQTPRYLIKTRGQQVTLSCSPISGHRSVSWYQQTPGQGLQFLFEYFSETQRNKGNFPGRFSGRQFSNSRSEMNVSTLELGDSALYLCASSPDASGSTDTQYFGPGTRLTVL.

V usage is TRBV18 and J usage is TRBJ2-4, with 9 bases that match TRBD1. The junction had 0 bases not matched to a gene; V was cut back by 4 bases and J by 8 bases. This CDR3 has 12 amino acids. Germline V gene lookup returns CDR1 KGHSH and CDR2 LQKENI. The CDR3 DNA reads as TGTGCCAGCTCACGGGACAGGGACATTCAGTACTTC. Translation: CASSRDRDIQYF.

Note on this clone: The same CDR3 can be traced to other DNA sequences in this sample. The V call is TRBV28, the J call TRBJ2-1; D remains ambiguous. CDR1 and CDR2 from the germline V gene are MDHEN and SYDVKM. V lost 6 bases to trimming and J lost 5 bases, with 8 bases between them. This CDR3 is built from 12 residues. CDR3 amino acids: CASSPGNNEQFF. The CDR3 bases are TGTGCCAGCAGCCCCGGAAACAATGAGCAGTTCTTC.

The J gene is TRBJ1-1, the V gene TRBV27; a possible D gene is TRBD1 (6 bases). The CDR3 totals 13 residues. CDR1 MNHEY and CDR2 SMNVEV come from the germline V gene (reference sequence). The V end was cut by 7 bases, the J end by 0 bases, with 9 bases between. CDR3 amino acids: CASNRQVNTEAFF. In nucleotides, the CDR3 is TGTGCCAGCAACCGACAGGTGAACACTGAAGCTTTCTTT.

The V gene is TRBV6-1, the J gene TRBJ2-1; 7 bases map to TRBD2. Germline V lookup: CDR1 MNHNS, CDR2 SASEGT. The V and J ends lost 8 bases and 6 bases, in that order; junction bases with no gene match: 10. This CDR3 comprises 14 residues. The CDR3: CASVPGLVGNEQFF. As DNA, the CDR3 is TGTGCCAGCGTCCCTGGACTAGTAGGCAATGAGCAGTTCTTC.

The chain uses TRBV29-1 and TRBJ2-3; D call uncertain. With 6 bases removed from V and 1 base from J, the gap between germline ends came to 14 bases. The germline CDR1 and CDR2 sequences are SQVTM and ANQGSEA. This CDR3 has 14 amino acids. The CDR3 reads CSVKTPVGTDTQYF. CDR3 DNA sequence: TGCAGCGTAAAGACTCCGGTAGGCACAGATACGCAGTATTTT.

This clone has a count of ten or more. The rearrangement joins TRBV6-1 to TRBJ1-5, with 7 nucleotides matching TRBD1. This CDR3 region has 14 residues. The V gene end was trimmed by 7 bases and the J gene end by 7 bases; junction bases not matched to a gene: 10. Per the germline V gene, CDR1 is MNHNS and CDR2 is SASEGT. This CDR3 reads CASTQRAGGQPQHF. DNA of the CDR3: TGTGCCAGCACCCAGAGGGCAGGGGGGCAGCCCCAGCATTTT.

This clone was seen more than once but under ten times. The chain is built from TRBV4-1 and TRBJ1-5; unclear D gene. Trimming stripped 0 bases from V and 5 bases from J, with 8 bases between. The CDR3 covers 14 residues. Germline-derived CDR1 and CDR2 are MGHRA and YSYEKL. This chain's CDR3 is CASSQDMGDQPQHF. CDR3 DNA: TGCGCCAGCAGCCAAGATATGGGCGATCAGCCCCAGCATTTT.

This clone showed up just a few times. J is TRBJ1-5 and V is TRBV6-1; 9 bases are a match to TRBD1. Unmatched junction bases numbered 6, after V lost 7 bases and J lost 2 bases. Per germline, CDR1 MNHNS and CDR2 SASEGT. There are 15 residues in the CDR3. CDR3 sequence: CASTRTGAGNQPQHF. CDR3 nucleotide sequence: TGTGCCAGCACCCGGACAGGGGCCGGCAATCAGCCCCAGCATTTT.

The V gene is TRBV6-5, the J gene TRBJ2-3; 8 bases fit TRBD2. CDR1 MNHEY and CDR2 SVGAGI come from the germline V gene. Losses at the gene ends were 5 bases for V and 2 bases for J; bases not matched to a gene: 3. This CDR3 contains 14 residues. This CDR3 reads CASSERGTTDTQYF. CDR3 in DNA: TGTGCCAGCAGTGAGCGGGGGACCACAGATACGCAGTATTTT.

This clone turned up a few times. The V gene is TRBV25-1, the J gene TRBJ2-1; D not certain. Trimming shortened V by 6 bases and J by 3 bases, and 9 bases separated the two germline ends. There are 13 residues in the CDR3. Per the germline V gene, CDR1 is MGHDK and CDR2 is SYGVNS. The CDR3 is CASRARFYNEQFF. The CDR3 coding sequence is TGTGCCAGCAGGGCCCGTTTCTACAATGAGCAGTTCTTC.

In the case of this clone: The same CDR3 arises from other DNA sequences in this sample as well. The chain combines TRBV5-1 with TRBJ2-3; D is perhaps TRBD2 (6 bases). The CDR3 has 14 amino acids. Germline V CDR1 and CDR2: SGHRS, YFSETQ. Trimming stripped 3 bases from V and 2 bases from J, with 10 bases between. Here the CDR3 reads CASSSGTATDTQYF. Written as DNA, the CDR3 is TGCGCCAGCAGCTCCGGGACTGCCACAGATACGCAGTATTTT.

This clone was counted a few times. The chain uses TRBV14 and TRBJ1-1; D unresolved. The V gene's germline CDR1 is SGHDN and CDR2 FVKESK. V lost 4 bases, J lost 0 bases, and 15 bases lay in between. The CDR3 is 16 residues long. This chain's CDR3 is CASSRRGAVMNTEAFF. In nucleotides, the CDR3 is TGTGCCAGCAGCCGACGTGGTGCAGTCATGAACACTGAAGCTTTCTTT.

This clone has more than one count but fewer than ten. The chain couples TRBV4-1 to TRBJ2-5; a possible D gene is TRBD2 (6 bases). This CDR3 is built from 16 residues. The germline CDR1 and CDR2 sequences are MGHRA and YSYEKL. Trimming removed 0 bases from V and 5 bases from J, with 16 bases in between. The DNA of the CDR3 is TGCGCCAGCAGCCAAGAAAGGTGGGGGGAGTCGGAGACCCAGTACTTC. This translates into CASSQERWGESETQYF.

V and J are TRBV11-2 and TRBJ2-7, with a possible D match to TRBD1 (5 bases). This CDR3 has 13 amino acids. Trimming shortened V by 1 base and J by 5 bases, and 9 bases separated the two germline ends. Germline loops: CDR1 SGHAT, CDR2 FQNNGV. CDR3 nucleotides: TGTGCCAGCAGCTTAGTTGCAGGGAACGAGCAGTACTTC. It translates to CASSLVAGNEQYF.